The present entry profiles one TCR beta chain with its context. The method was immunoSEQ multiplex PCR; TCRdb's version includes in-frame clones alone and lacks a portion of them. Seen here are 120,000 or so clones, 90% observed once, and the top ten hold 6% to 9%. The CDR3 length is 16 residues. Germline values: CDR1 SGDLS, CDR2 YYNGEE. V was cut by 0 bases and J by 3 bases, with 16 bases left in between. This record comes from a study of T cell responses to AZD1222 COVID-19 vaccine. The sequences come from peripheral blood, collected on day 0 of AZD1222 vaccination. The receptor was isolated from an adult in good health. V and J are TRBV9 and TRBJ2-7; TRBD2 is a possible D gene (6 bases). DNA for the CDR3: TGTGCCAGCAGCGTAGCTCCGCTAGCGCGGGACTACGAGCAGTACTTC. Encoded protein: CASSVAPLARDYEQYF. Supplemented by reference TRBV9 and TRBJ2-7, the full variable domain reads DSGVTQTPKHLITATGQRVTLRCSPRSGDLSVYWYQQSLDQGLQFLIQYYNGEERAKGNILERFSAQQFPDLHSELNLSSLELGDSALYFCASSVAPLARDYEQYFGPGTRLTVT.